The rows below give T cell receptor beta chains drawn from one sample of a study of blood T cell repertoires in COVID-19. Libraries were prepared by immunoSEQ multiplex PCR; TCRdb keeps only in-frame clonotypes and omits some of them. The sample yields 250,000 to 300,000 clones, approximately 90% seen once. Sample: PBMCs or T cells enriched from blood (not recorded which). The receptors shown here come from a woman aged 35 to 49 with acute COVID-19. CDR3s include the opening cysteine and the closing phenylalanine or tryptophan. The D gene is left open where the match is weak. Part of the rows lack a size; the others show once, few, many or a class for expanded clones.

clone_size	d_call	v_call	j_call	cdr3_nt	cdr3_aa
-	-	TRBV5-4	TRBJ1-1	TGTGCCAGCAGGACCTCGGGTGGGAACACTGAAGCTTTCTTT	CASRTSGGNTEAFF
-	TRBD1	TRBV6-6	TRBJ1-1	TGTGCCAGCAGCCGAGGCCTCGAGGGGGCAGTGGGCACTGAAGCTTTCTTT	CASSRGLEGAVGTEAFF
-	TRBD1	TRBV5-1	TRBJ1-4	TGCGCCAGCAGCTGGACAGGAACTAATGAAAAACTGTTTTTT	CASSWTGTNEKLFF
-	-	TRBV13	TRBJ2-5	TGTGCCAGCAGCTTAGATCCGGCTAGCGTCAGGGAGACCCAGTACTTC	CASSLDPASVRETQYF
-	-	TRBV7-6	TRBJ1-6	TGTGCCAGCAGCTTAGGAACAGGCATGGGGAATTCACCCCTCCACTTT	CASSLGTGMGNSPLHF
once	TRBD2	TRBV5-1	TRBJ2-1	TGCGCCAGCAGCTTGGTACCCAGCGGGGACAATGAGCAGTTCTTC	CASSLVPSGDNEQFF
-	TRBD1	TRBV19	TRBJ1-1	TGTGCCAGTAAGGGGACAGGGCGGACTGAAGCTTTCTTT	CASKGTGRTEAFF
-	-	TRBV30	TRBJ1-4	TGTGCCTGGGGAGGAGGGCAGAAGAATGAAAAACTGTTTTTT	CAWGGGQKNEKLFF
-	TRBD1	TRBV7-9	TRBJ1-1	TGTGCCAGCAGCTTAGGAACAGGGGAGTGGGTAGGGACTGAAGCTTTCTTT	CASSLGTGEWVGTEAFF
once	TRBD2	TRBV7-9	TRBJ2-1	TGTGCCAGCGGGGGGCTAGCGGGTACCTCCTACAATGAGCAGTTCTTC	CASGGLAGTSYNEQFF
-	-	TRBV11-3	TRBJ1-1	TGTGCCAGCAGCCAGGCAGGGCGCGAAGGTGAAGCTTTCTTT	CASSQAGREGEAFF
-	TRBD1	TRBV5-1	TRBJ2-1	TGCGCCAGCAGCTTGGGGACAGGGGGCAATGAGCAGTTCTTC	CASSLGTGGNEQFF
-	TRBD1	TRBV7-2	TRBJ2-5	TGTGCCAGCAGCTTAGGGGACAGCAACCAAGAGACCCAGTACTTC	CASSLGDSNQETQYF
few	TRBD1	TRBV2	TRBJ2-7	TGTGCCAGCAGTGAAGCGGACAGGGTCCGCTACGAGCAGTACTTC	CASSEADRVRYEQYF
-	-	TRBV5-1	TRBJ1-2	TGCGCCAGCAGCTTTCTGCCTGGGGGCCCTAACTATGGCTACACCTTC	CASSFLPGGPNYGYTF
-	-	TRBV28	TRBJ1-1	TGTGCCAGCAGTTTGGGCAGGGCCGGGGGTACTGAAGCTTTCTTT	CASSLGRAGGTEAFF
-	-	TRBV7-8	TRBJ2-3	TGTGCCAGCAGCCCAGGTATCGATACGCAGTATTTT	CASSPGIDTQYF
-	TRBD1	TRBV5-6	TRBJ1-2	TGTGCCAGCAGGAAAACAGGGGGGGAGATTGGCTACACCTTC	CASRKTGGEIGYTF
-	TRBD2	TRBV9	TRBJ2-1	TGTGCCAGTACCCCTAGCGGGGGAATCTACAATGAGCAGTTCTTC	CASTPSGGIYNEQFF
-	TRBD1	TRBV12-3/TRBV12-4	TRBJ2-7	TGTGCCAGCTCACAGGGGGCCCACGAGCAGTACTTC	CASSQGAHEQYF
-	-	TRBV19	TRBJ1-5	TGTGCCAGTAGTATGCCCGGGAATCAGCCCCAGCATTTT	CASSMPGNQPQHF
-	-	TRBV10-1	TRBJ1-5	TGCGCCAGCAGTTCCAGGGTTCCCAGTTCGGTCAATCAGCCCCAGCATTTT	CASSSRVPSSVNQPQHF
-	-	TRBV5-1	TRBJ1-1	TGCGCCAGCAGCCAGTGGGAGAGCATGAACACTGAAGCTTTCTTT	CASSQWESMNTEAFF
-	TRBD2	TRBV3-1/TRBV3-2	TRBJ2-7	TGTGCCAGCAGCCATAGCGGGGGGGTTCCCTACGAGCAGTACTTC	CASSHSGGVPYEQYF
-	TRBD2	TRBV3-1/TRBV3-2	TRBJ2-1	TGTGCCAGCAGCCCTCTGTGGACTAGCGGGAGGTTGTACAATGAGCAGTTCTTC	CASSPLWTSGRLYNEQFF
-	-	TRBV5-8	TRBJ2-3	TGTGCCAGCAGCTTGGGAGGGAAGAGCACAGATACGCAGTATTTT	CASSLGGKSTDTQYF
-	-	TRBV12-3/TRBV12-4	TRBJ2-5	TGTGCCAGCAGGTCGGGACTCCAAGAGACCCAGTACTTC	CASRSGLQETQYF
-	TRBD1	TRBV19	TRBJ1-5	TGTGCCAGTAGTACCGGGACAGGATCAGGTCAGCCCCAGCATTTT	CASSTGTGSGQPQHF
few	-	TRBV4-1	TRBJ1-4	TGCGCCAGCAGCCAAGATGCCCGGAATGAAAAACTGTTTTTT	CASSQDARNEKLFF
-	-	TRBV5-6	TRBJ1-2	TGTGCCAGCAGTTCGGTACAGGGCGGTTGGGGCTACACCTTC	CASSSVQGGWGYTF
-	-	TRBV27	TRBJ2-1	TGTGCCAGCAGTTCCTTGGACGGAGGGGTGGATGAGCAGTTCTTC	CASSSLDGGVDEQFF
-	-	TRBV7-3	TRBJ2-1	TGTGCCAGCAGCCCCCGGGGTACTAGCCTCGATGAGCAGTTCTTC	CASSPRGTSLDEQFF
-	-	TRBV7-9	TRBJ2-1	TGTGCCAGCAGCTTAGGCGCGGTTGAGCAGTTCTTC	CASSLGAVEQFF
-	-	TRBV28	TRBJ2-3	TGTGCCAGCAGACCTGCTGGTTCCCAGGCAGATACGCAGTATTTT	CASRPAGSQADTQYF
-	-	TRBV18	TRBJ1-3	TGTGCCAGCTCACCAAGTAGCTCTGGAAACACCATATATTTT	CASSPSSSGNTIYF
-	-	TRBV6-1	TRBJ2-7	TGTGCCAGCAGTGACCAATACGAGCAGTACTTC	CASSDQYEQYF
once	-	TRBV2	TRBJ2-7	TGTGCCAGCAGTGCGAGTTTGGATCGGGACGAGCAGTACTTC	CASSASLDRDEQYF
-	TRBD1	TRBV6-6	TRBJ1-5	TGTGCCAGCAGTTACGGTCAGGGGGGCCAGCCCCAGCATTTT	CASSYGQGGQPQHF
-	TRBD1	TRBV10-3	TRBJ2-3	TGTGCCATCAGACAGGGGGCCTCAGATACGCAGTATTTT	CAIRQGASDTQYF
once	TRBD2	TRBV27	TRBJ2-7	TGTGCCAGCAGGATATCTAGCGGGAGCTACGAGCAGTACTTC	CASRISSGSYEQYF
few	-	TRBV4-1	TRBJ2-2	TGCGCCAGCAGCCAAGATCCAGGGGCGGAGGAGCTGTTTTTT	CASSQDPGAEELFF
-	-	TRBV29-1	TRBJ2-7	TGCAGCGTCTTGACAGGAACCTACGAGCAGTACTTC	CSVLTGTYEQYF
once	-	TRBV4-2	TRBJ1-5	TGTGCCAGCAGCCAAGATAGACAGGTGAGCAATCAGCCCCAGCATTTT	CASSQDRQVSNQPQHF
once	-	TRBV30	TRBJ1-3	TGTGCCTGGAGTGTATTCTGGGGCCGAGGAAACACCATATATTTT	CAWSVFWGRGNTIYF
-	-	TRBV28	TRBJ2-7	TGTGCCAGCAGTTTGCGACAATACGAGCAGTACTTC	CASSLRQYEQYF